This TCR beta chain emerged from a study of CD8 T cells in ankylosing spondylitis. The V segment lost 4 bases and the J segment 7 bases; nucleotides outside the gene matches: 6. The CDR3 consists of 15 residues. Points from the study as a whole: Researchers report that disease-linked clones proved CD8+ and relatively rare in peripheral blood. A TCR beta motif of about eight highly homologous variants seemed to mark ankylosing spondylitis blood. Some motif variants had been reported before (in reactive arthritis synovial fluid and blood). Matched ankylosing spondylitis synovial fluid reportedly showed significant enrichment of disease-linked clones.

For TCR beta, libraries came from quantitative 5'-RACE with molecular barcodes. TCRdb ran MiXCR on the 5' RACE reads and lists one entry per CDR3 protein. The sample holds around 490,000 distinct CDR3 sequences, roughly 5.2% seen once. This clonotype came up many times. Its cognate antigen is unknown. This chain joins TRBV12-3 or TRBV12-4 and TRBJ1-4; 10 bases agree with TRBD1. Material: blood, either unsorted or a sorted T cell fraction (not recorded which). This receptor was obtained from a male donor with ankylosing spondylitis. In nucleotides, the CDR3 is TGTGCCAGCAGTTCGAGGACAGGGGGGAGTGAAAAACTGTTTTTT. This codes for CASSSRTGGSEKLFF.